These T cell receptor beta chains were read from a single sample in a study of blood T cell repertoires in COVID-19. Only in-frame clones appear in the TCRdb table, and some are missing; sequencing was by immunoSEQ multiplex PCR. The sample includes about 350,000 clones, around 90% of them seen just once. Sequenced input: peripheral blood. Receptor source: a woman aged 55-75 years with COVID-19, enrolled during active disease. Each CDR3 is given with its conserved first and last residue. The D gene is left open where the match is weak. The listing skips clone size in some rows; elsewhere it reads once, few, many or a size class.

TRBV11-2,TRBD2,once,TRBJ2-2,TGTGCCAGCAGCGGCGGACTAGCGGGGGTCCCCGGGGAGCTGTTTTTT,CASSGGLAGVPGELFF
TRBV5-5,TRBD1,-,TRBJ2-5,TGTGCCAGCAGCTTGTTAACAGGGGGCGTAGAGACCCAGTACTTC,CASSLLTGGVETQYF
TRBV19,TRBD1,-,TRBJ1-6,TGTGCCAGTAGTAGGGCCCGACAGGGGGTATCACCCCTCCACTTT,CASSRARQGVSPLHF
TRBV19,TRBD1,-,TRBJ1-1,TGTGCCAGTAGTATGGGGACAGGCCGAATCTCTGAAGCTTTCTTT,CASSMGTGRISEAFF
TRBV3-1/TRBV3-2,-,-,TRBJ1-5,TGTGCCAGCAGTCAAGGAAGCGGCAATCAGCCCCAGCATTTT,CASSQGSGNQPQHF
TRBV12-3/TRBV12-4,TRBD1,-,TRBJ1-1,TGTGCCAGCAGTTTGGACAGGGGCACTGAAGCTTTCTTT,CASSLDRGTEAFF
TRBV9,-,once,TRBJ2-3,TGTGCCAGCAGCGTATCCGACAGCCGCACAGATACGCAGTATTTT,CASSVSDSRTDTQYF
TRBV6-2/TRBV6-3,TRBD1,-,TRBJ2-1,TGTGCCAGCAGCCGCTCAAGGACAGGGTCCTACAATGAGCAGTTCTTC,CASSRSRTGSYNEQFF
TRBV6-2/TRBV6-3,TRBD2,once,TRBJ2-3,TGTGCCAGCAGCATCGGACTAGCAGATACGCAGTATTTT,CASSIGLADTQYF
TRBV4-2,-,-,TRBJ1-4,TGTGCCAGCAGCCAAAGTCCGGGAGATCATGAAAAACTGTTTTTT,CASSQSPGDHEKLFF
TRBV2,TRBD1,-,TRBJ2-1,TGTGCCAGCAGTATTGACAGGGGGGGTTCGGATGAGCAGTTCTTC,CASSIDRGGSDEQFF
TRBV4-1,-,-,TRBJ1-1,TGCGCCAGCACCCAATCGGGGGGGAGGATGAACACTGAAGCTTTCTTT,CASTQSGGRMNTEAFF
TRBV7-9,TRBD1,few,TRBJ1-2,TGTGCCAGCAGCTTAGGTGGGACAGGGGGCGCCGATGGCTACACCTTC,CASSLGGTGGADGYTF
TRBV7-2,-,-,TRBJ1-1,TGTGCCAGCAGCTTAAGGGTTCGGGGAAACACTGAAGCTTTCTTT,CASSLRVRGNTEAFF
TRBV7-2,-,-,TRBJ1-4,TGTGCCAGCAGCTCTCGGACGGTCACGGGGGGAAAACTGTTTTTT,CASSSRTVTGGKLFF
TRBV10-2,TRBD1,few,TRBJ1-2,TGCGCCAGCAGCCCGGACAGGGGGCGGGGAGGCTACACCTTC,CASSPDRGRGGYTF
TRBV5-4,-,-,TRBJ2-5,TGTGCCAGCAGCCCACCGGGACACCGAGAAGAGACCCAGTACTTC,CASSPPGHREETQYF
TRBV14,-,-,TRBJ1-2,TGTGCCAGCAGCCCAGTACAGGGAAATATATACTATGGCTACACCTTC,CASSPVQGNIYYGYTF
TRBV19,-,-,TRBJ1-1,TGTGCCAGTAGTATAGACAACCCCGGACAAAATCGAGCTTTCTTT,CASSIDNPGQNRAFF
TRBV9,-,-,TRBJ2-5,TGTGCCAGCAGCGTAGCTACTAGCCACGAAGAGACCCAGTACTTC,CASSVATSHEETQYF